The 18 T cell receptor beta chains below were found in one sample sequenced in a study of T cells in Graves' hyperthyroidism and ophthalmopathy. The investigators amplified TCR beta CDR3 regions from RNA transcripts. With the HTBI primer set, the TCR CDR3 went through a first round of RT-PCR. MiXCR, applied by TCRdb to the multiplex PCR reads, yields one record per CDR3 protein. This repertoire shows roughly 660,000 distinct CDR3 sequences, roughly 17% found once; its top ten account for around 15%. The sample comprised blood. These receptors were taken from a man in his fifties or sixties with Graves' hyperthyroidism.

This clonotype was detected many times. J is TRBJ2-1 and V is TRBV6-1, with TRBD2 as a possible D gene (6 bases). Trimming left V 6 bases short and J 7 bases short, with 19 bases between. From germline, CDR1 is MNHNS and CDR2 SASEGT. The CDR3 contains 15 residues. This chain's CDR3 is CASSTEEGLDNEQFF. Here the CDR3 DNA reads TGTGCCAGCAGCACCGAGGAGGGATTGGATAATGAGCAGTTCTTC.

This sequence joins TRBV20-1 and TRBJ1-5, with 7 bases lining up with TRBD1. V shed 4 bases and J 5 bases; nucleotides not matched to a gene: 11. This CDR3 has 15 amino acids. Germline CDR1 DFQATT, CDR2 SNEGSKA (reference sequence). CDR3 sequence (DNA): TGCAGTGCTACAATGACAGGGAAGAGCGATCAGCCCCAGCATTTT. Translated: CSATMTGKSDQPQHF.

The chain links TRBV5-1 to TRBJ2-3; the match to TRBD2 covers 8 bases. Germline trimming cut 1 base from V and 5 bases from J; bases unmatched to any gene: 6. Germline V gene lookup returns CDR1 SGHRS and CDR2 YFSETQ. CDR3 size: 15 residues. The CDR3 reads CASSLSGGPVDTQYF. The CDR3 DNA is TGCGCCAGCAGCTTGTCGGGAGGGCCAGTAGATACGCAGTATTTT.

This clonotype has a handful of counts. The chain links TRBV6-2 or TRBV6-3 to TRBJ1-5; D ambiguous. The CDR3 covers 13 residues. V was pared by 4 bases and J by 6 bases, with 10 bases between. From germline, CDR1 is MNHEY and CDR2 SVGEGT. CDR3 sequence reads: CASSSLRGQPQHF. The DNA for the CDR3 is TGTGCCAGCAGTTCACTACGGGGTCAGCCCCAGCATTTT.

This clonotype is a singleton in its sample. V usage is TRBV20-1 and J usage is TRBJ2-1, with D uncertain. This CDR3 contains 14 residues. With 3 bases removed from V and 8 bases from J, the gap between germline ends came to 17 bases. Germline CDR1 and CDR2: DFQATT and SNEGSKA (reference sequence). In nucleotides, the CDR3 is TGCAGTGCTAGGGCCGACTTAGCCTTGGATGAGCAGTTCTTC. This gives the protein CSARADLALDEQFF.

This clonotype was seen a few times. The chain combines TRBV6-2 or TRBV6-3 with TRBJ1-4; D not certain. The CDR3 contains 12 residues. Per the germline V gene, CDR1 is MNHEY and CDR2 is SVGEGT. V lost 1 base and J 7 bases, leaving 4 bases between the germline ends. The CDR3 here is CASSYYGEKLFF. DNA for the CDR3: TGTGCCAGCAGTTACTACGGTGAAAAACTGTTTTTT.

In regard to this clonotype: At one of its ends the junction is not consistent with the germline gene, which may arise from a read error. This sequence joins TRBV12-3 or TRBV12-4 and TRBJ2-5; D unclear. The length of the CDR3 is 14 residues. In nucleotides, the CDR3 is TGTGCCAGCAGGGGTCCGCCGGCCGGAGAGGCCCAGTACTTC. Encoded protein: CASRGPPAGEAQYF.

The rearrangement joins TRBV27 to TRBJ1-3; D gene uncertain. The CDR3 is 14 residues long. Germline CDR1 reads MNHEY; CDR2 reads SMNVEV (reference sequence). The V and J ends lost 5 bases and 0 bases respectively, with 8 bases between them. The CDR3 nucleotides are TGTGCCAGCAGTCCCCTATACTCTGGAAACACCATATATTTT. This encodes CASSPLYSGNTIYF.

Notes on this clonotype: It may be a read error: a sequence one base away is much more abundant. Written as DNA, the CDR3 is TGTGCCAGCAGAGACGAAGATCGGCCCCAGCATTTT. This codes for CASRDEDRPQHF. The chain has TRBV28 and TRBJ1-5; the D is unclear. V shed 6 bases and J shed 9 bases, with 12 bases lying between them. CDR3 length: 12 amino acids. Per the germline V gene, CDR1 is MDHEN and CDR2 is SYDVKM. Full variable domain (rest looked up from reference TRBV28 and TRBJ1-5): DVKVTQSSRYLVKRTGEKVFLECVQDMDHENMFWYRQDPGLGLRLIYFSYDVKMKEKGDIPEGYSVSREKKERFSLILESASTNQTSMYLCASRDEDRPQHFGDGTRLSIL.

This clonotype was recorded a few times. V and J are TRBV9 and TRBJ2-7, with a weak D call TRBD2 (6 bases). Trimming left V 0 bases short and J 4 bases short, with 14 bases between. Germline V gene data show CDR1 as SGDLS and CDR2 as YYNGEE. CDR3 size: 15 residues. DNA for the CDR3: TGTGCCAGCAGCGTAGAAGCTTATAGCGGTTACGAGCAGTACTTC. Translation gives CASSVEAYSGYEQYF.

CDR3 sequence: CASSLEPPPARETQYF. In DNA, the CDR3 is TGTGCCAGCAGCTTGGAGCCCCCACCAGCCCGGGAGACCCAGTACTTC. The rearrangement joins TRBV5-5 to TRBJ2-5; D is ambiguous. The V gene lost 0 bases and the J gene lost 5 bases, with 17 bases spanning the gap. CDR3 length equals 16 residues. Germline-derived CDR1 and CDR2 are SGHKS and YYEKEE (reference sequence).

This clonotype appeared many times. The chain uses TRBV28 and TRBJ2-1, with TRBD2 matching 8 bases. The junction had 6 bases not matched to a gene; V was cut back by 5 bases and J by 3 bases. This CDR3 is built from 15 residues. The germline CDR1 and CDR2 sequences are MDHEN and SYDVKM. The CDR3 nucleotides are TGTGCCAGCAGTCCCGGTAGCGGGAACTACAATGAGCAGTTCTTC. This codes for CASSPGSGNYNEQFF.

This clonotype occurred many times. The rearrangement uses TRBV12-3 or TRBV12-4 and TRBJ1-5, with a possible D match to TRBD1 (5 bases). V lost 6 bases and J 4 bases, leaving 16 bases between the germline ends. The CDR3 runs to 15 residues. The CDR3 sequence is CASSPARGGNQPQHF. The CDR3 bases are TGTGCCAGCAGCCCGGCCCGGGGGGGGAATCAGCCCCAGCATTTT.

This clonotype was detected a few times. CDR3 in amino acids: CASSQDLPGNGDTQYF. The CDR3 DNA reads as TGTGCCAGCAGCCAAGATCTTCCAGGGAATGGAGATACGCAGTATTTT. The chain recombines TRBV14 with TRBJ2-3; D may be TRBD1 (5 bases). The germline CDR1 and CDR2 sequences are SGHDN and FVKESK. V shed 0 bases and J shed 5 bases, with 15 bases lying between them. CDR3 length: 16 residues.

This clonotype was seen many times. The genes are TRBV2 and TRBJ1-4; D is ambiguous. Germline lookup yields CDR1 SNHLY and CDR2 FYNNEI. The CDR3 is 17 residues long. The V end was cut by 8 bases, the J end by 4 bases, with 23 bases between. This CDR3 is CASSLEKEAALNEKLFF. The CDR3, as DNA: TGTGCCAGCTCGCTTGAAAAGGAGGCAGCGCTTAATGAAAAACTGTTTTTT.

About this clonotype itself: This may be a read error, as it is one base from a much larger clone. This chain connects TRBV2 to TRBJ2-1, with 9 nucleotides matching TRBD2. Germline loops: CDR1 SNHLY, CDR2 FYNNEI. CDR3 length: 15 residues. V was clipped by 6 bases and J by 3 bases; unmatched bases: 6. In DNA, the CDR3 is TGTGCCAGCAGGAGGAGACTAGCGGTCTACAATGAGCAGTTCTTC. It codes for CASRRRLAVYNEQFF.

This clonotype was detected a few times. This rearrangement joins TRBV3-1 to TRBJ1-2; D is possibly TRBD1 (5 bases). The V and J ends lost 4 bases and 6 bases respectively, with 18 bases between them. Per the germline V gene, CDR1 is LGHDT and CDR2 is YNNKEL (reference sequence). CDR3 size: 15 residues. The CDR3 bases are TGTGCCAGCAGCCTCCGGGACCATAACGTGGATGGCTACACCTTC. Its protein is CASSLRDHNVDGYTF. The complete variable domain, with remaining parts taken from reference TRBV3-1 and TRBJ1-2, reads DTAVSQTPKYLVTQMGNDKSIKCEQNLGHDTMYWYKQDSKKFLKIMFSYNNKELIINETVPNRFSPKSPDKAHLNLHINSLELGDSAVYFCASSLRDHNVDGYTFGSGTRLTVV.

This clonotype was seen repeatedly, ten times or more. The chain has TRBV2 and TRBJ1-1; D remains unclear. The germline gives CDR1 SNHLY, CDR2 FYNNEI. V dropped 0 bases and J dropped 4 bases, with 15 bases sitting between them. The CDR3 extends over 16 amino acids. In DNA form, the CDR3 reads TGTGCCAGCAGTGAAGCGTTCGGGCAGATCGGCACTGAAGCTTTCTTT. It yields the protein CASSEAFGQIGTEAFF. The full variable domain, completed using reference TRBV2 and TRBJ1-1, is EPEVTQTPSHQVTQMGQEVILRCVPISNHLYFYWYRQILGQKVEFLVSFYNNEISEKSEIFDDQFSVERPDGSNFTLKIRSTKLEDSAMYFCASSEAFGQIGTEAFFGQGTRLTVV.